These 15 T cell receptor beta chains were all obtained from the same sample, sequenced in a study of CD8+ T cells in alopecia areata (dated by TCRdb to 2017 to 2018). The protocol used for the library was the immunoSEQ multiplex PCR assay. RNA was extracted from all samples and reverse transcribed into cDNA, which served as template for TCR sequencing. This is the immuneACCESS table as TCRdb keeps it, with only in-frame sequences that have V and J called. A part of the clones is gone; compared with another copy, unresolved V genes explain less than half, and the rest is unexplained. For this sample, over 250,000 clones are listed, none of them singletons. The ten largest clonotypes hold 0.9% to 1.5% of the sample. Pooled mouse cutaneous lymph node cells were stained for CD4, CD8alpha, NKG2D, NKG2ACE and other markers and were then sorted on a BD Influx. Sequenced: CD4+ T cells sorted from a lymph node. These receptors were taken from a C3H/HeJ mouse with alopecia areata. The strain's MHC haplotype is H2-k.

Notes on this clone: The gene symbols are mouse symbols. The read ends 4 residues before the CDR3 terminus; that terminus is restored from the germline J gene. The V call is TRBV1, the J call TRBJ1-2; possible D gene TRBD1, 5 bases. Germline CDR1 NSQYPW, CDR2 LRSPGD (reference sequence). The CDR3 contains 14 residues. The covered CDR3 bases are TGCACCTGCAGTGCAGGGGGGGAGGCTATC. It translates to CTCSAGGEAI. The complete CDR3 sequence is CTCSAGGEAIDYTF.

Note on this clone: Gene labels here are mouse ones. CDR3 loop: CASNRGQISAETLYF. The DNA read from the CDR3 is TGTGCCAGCAATAGGGGGCAGATTAGTGCAGAA. The chain joins TRBV13-1 to TRBJ2-3; weak D call: TRBD1 (7 bases). With the read ending 4 residues before the CDR3 end, the germline J gene is used to fill in that end. Germline V gene data show CDR1 as NSHNY and CDR2 as SYGAGN. Between the trimmed V and J ends, which lost 6 bases and 0 bases, there was a span of 14 bases. CDR3 length equals 15 residues.

As regards this clone: Gene names are the mouse ones. The read falls 3 residues short of the CDR3 end, and the missing part is taken from the germline J gene. The chain recombines TRBV1 with TRBJ1-6, with 9 bases identical to TRBD1. TRBJ1-6 is annotated as an ORF whose role is uncertain. The CDR3 sequence is 16 residues long. The germline gives CDR1 NSQYPW, CDR2 LRSPGD (reference sequence). J gave up 0 bases and V 4 bases, and 1 base lay outside the gene matches. The CDR3 bases that were read are TGCACCTGCAGTGGGGACAGGGATTCCTATAATTCGCCC. Its translation is CTCSGDRDSYNSP. The whole CDR3 reads CTCSGDRDSYNSPLYF.

In this sample, this clone turned up a few times. Germline and genes: mouse. Sequencing ends 4 residues short of the CDR3 end; the germline J gene provides the rest. Other DNA sequences in this sample translate to the same CDR3. The chain has TRBV13-1 and TRBJ2-5, with 9 positions matching TRBD1. Trimming removed 5 bases from V and 3 bases from J; junction bases left unmatched: 1. The CDR3 has 13 residues. CDR1 and CDR2 (germline): NSHNY, SYGAGN. The CDR3 spells CASRTGGQDTQYF. The covered CDR3 bases are TGTGCCAGCAGGACAGGGGGACAAGAC.

This clone was detected only a few times. Gene names follow the mouse nomenclature. The CDR3 end falls 4 residues outside the read, so it is completed with the germline J gene. The chain couples TRBV31 to TRBJ2-7, with 7 bases identical to TRBD1. Germline-derived CDR1 and CDR2 are GKSSPN and SITVG. This CDR3 is built from 13 residues. The chain's CDR3 is CAWSLQGEYEQYF. CDR3 DNA (partial): TGTGCCTGGAGTCTCCAGGGGGAGTAT.

This clone was seen a handful of times. Gene labels here are mouse ones. The read halts 4 residues ahead of the CDR3 end, with the missing end drawn from the germline J gene. This CDR3 is also generated by other DNA sequences in the sample. The chain employs TRBV5 and TRBJ2-7, with TRBD2 matching over 10 bases. The CDR3 spans 15 residues. Looked up from germline, CDR1 is LGHNA and CDR2 is YNLKQL (reference sequence). The trim removed 0 bases at V and 3 bases at J, leaving 2 bases unmatched. The sequenced part of the CDR3 DNA is TGTGCCAGCAGCCAAGATAACTGGGGGGGCTAT. It is translated as CASSQDNWGGY. The whole CDR3 protein is CASSQDNWGGYEQYF.

Regarding this clone: The genes are named according to mouse. The read ends 3 residues early relative to the CDR3; the germline J gene fills the gap. The sample contains more than one DNA sequence encoding this CDR3. The V and J genes are TRBV1 and TRBJ1-6; 10 positions agree with TRBD1. TRBJ1-6 is an ORF for which the function is uncertain. V shed 4 bases and J 7 bases; nucleotides not matched to a gene: 4. This CDR3 spans 15 amino acids. Germline loops: CDR1 NSQYPW, CDR2 LRSPGD (reference sequence). The CDR3 sequence: CTCSGQGARNSPLYF. CDR3 DNA, as far as it was read: TGCACCTGCAGTGGACAGGGGGCAAGGAATTCGCCC.

Comment on this clone: Mouse names are used for the genes. The read stops 3 residues short of the end of the CDR3; the missing end is completed from the germline J gene. This sequence joins TRBV1 and TRBJ1-6; no clear D gene. TRBJ1-6 is an ORF for which the function is uncertain. Trimming shortened V by 5 bases and J by 3 bases, and 8 bases separated the two germline ends. CDR3 length: 14 amino acids. Germline CDR1 reads NSQYPW; CDR2 reads LRSPGD (reference sequence). The sequenced part of the CDR3 DNA is TGCACCTGCAGTCTCGACATCTATAATTCGCCC. It yields the protein CTCSLDIYNSP. The whole CDR3 protein reads CTCSLDIYNSPLYF.

There are a few counts of this clone. All gene names here are mouse names. Coverage ceases 4 residues before the CDR3 finishes, and the germline J gene fills in the end. V and J are TRBV13-3 and TRBJ2-7; 8 bases match TRBD2. J gave up 0 bases and V 2 bases, and 4 bases lay outside the gene matches. The CDR3 is made up of 15 amino acids. The germline CDR1 and CDR2 sequences are NNHDY and SYVADS. The sequenced part of the CDR3 DNA is TGTGCCAGCAGTGAAACTGGGGGCCGCTCCTAT. Amino acids: CASSETGGRSY. The whole CDR3 region reads CASSETGGRSYEQYF.

Concerning this clone itself: Gene names follow the mouse nomenclature. From the germline J gene comes the end of the CDR3, since the read stops 4 residues before it. The chain joins TRBV13-2 to TRBJ2-1; 10 nucleotides align to TRBD2. The CDR3 totals 15 residues. CDR1 NNHNN and CDR2 SYGAGS come from the germline V gene (reference sequence). V lost 2 bases, J lost 2 bases, and 1 base stayed unmatched. The CDR3 DNA, read in part, is TGTGCCAGCGGTGAGACTGGGGGGCACTATGCT. Its protein product is CASGETGGHYA. The CDR3 reads in full as CASGETGGHYAEQFF.

Notes on this clone: Gene names refer to mouse genes. The read terminates 4 residues ahead of where the CDR3 ends, so the germline J gene completes it. The gene calls are TRBV19 and TRBJ2-2; D may be TRBD1 (6 bases). Germline-derived CDR1 and CDR2 are FNHDT and SITEND (reference sequence). Trimming left V 5 bases short and J 0 bases short, with 8 bases between. The CDR3 sequence is 14 residues long. The CDR3 reads CASSRGANTGQLYF. The sequenced part of the CDR3 DNA is TGTGCCAGCAGCAGGGGAGCAAACACCGGG.

This clone was picked up many times. The listed genes are named as in mouse. Read coverage stops 4 residues before the CDR3 terminus; the germline J gene supplies the remainder. Other DNA sequences within the sample encode an identical CDR3. The chain carries TRBV13-1 and TRBJ2-2, with 8 bases identical to TRBD1. Per germline, CDR1 NSHNY and CDR2 SYGAGN. V dropped 3 bases and J dropped 0; count of bases not matched to a gene: 4. The CDR3 consists of 16 residues. The part of the CDR3 DNA that was read is TGTGCCAGCAGTGGGGGACAGGCCGCAAACACCGGG. Its translation: CASSGGQAANTG. The CDR3 in its entirety is CASSGGQAANTGQLYF.

On this clone: Gene labels here are mouse ones. From the germline J gene comes the end of the CDR3, since the read stops 4 residues before it. This chain joins TRBV19 and TRBJ1-1, with 9 bases fitting TRBD1. This CDR3 contains 15 residues. The germline CDR1 and CDR2 sequences are FNHDT and SITEND (reference sequence). With V trimmed by 5 bases and J by 0 bases, 5 bases remained unmatched. CDR3 DNA, as far as it was read: TGTGCCAGCAGACGACAGGGGGGAGCAAACACA. Its translation: CASRRQGGANT. The whole CDR3 protein reads CASRRQGGANTEVFF.

This clone was observed a handful of times. Genes and germline come from the mouse. The CDR3 goes on 4 residues after the read ends, and that part is filled in from the germline J gene. The chain uses TRBV13-3 and TRBJ2-2; maybe TRBD2 (5 bases). V lost 2 bases to trimming and J lost 0 bases, with 8 bases between them. CDR3 length: 15 residues. Germline assignment: CDR1 NNHDY and CDR2 SYVADS. The DNA read from the CDR3 is TGTGCCAGCAGTGAGTGGGGAACAAACACCGGG. This translates into CASSEWGTNTG. The CDR3, in full, reads CASSEWGTNTGQLYF.

A note on this clone: Genes and germline come from the mouse. The CDR3 end falls 4 residues outside the read, so it is completed with the germline J gene. The J gene is TRBJ2-7, the V gene TRBV19; TRBD2 aligns across 12 bases. The CDR3 spans 15 residues. Germline CDR1 and CDR2: FNHDT and SITEND (reference sequence). The CDR3 region is CASSTPTGGAHEQYF. CDR3 bases read: TGTGCCAGCAGTACTCCGACTGGGGGGGCGCAT. Full variable domain (outside the CDR3, taken from reference TRBV19 and TRBJ2-7): GGIITQTPKFLIGQEGQKLTLKCQQNFNHDTMYWYRQDSGKGLRLIYYSITENDLQKGDLSEGYDASREKKSSFSLTVTSAQKNEMAVFLCASSTPTGGAHEQYFGPGTRLTVL.